This TCR beta chain emerged from a study of shared clonotypes between healthy human individuals. Whole-study results and caveats: Investigators expected sequencing depth to affect clonotype sharing among donors.

Produced via immunoSEQ multiplex PCR; TCRdb's table is partial and in-frame only. Counted here are around 1.9 million clones, around 93% occurring once; the ten biggest clones make up roughly 1.7%. Details on this clone: The target antigen is unknown.

The V end lost 10 bases, the J end lost 3 bases, and 16 bases lay between the germline ends. The germline CDR1 and CDR2 sequences are SEHNR and FQNEAQ (reference sequence). The CDR3 runs 13 residues. Naive-designated CD8 cells lacked CD45RO, were positively enriched for CCR7, and omitted terminally differentiated effector memory CD45RA+ cells. The chain is built from TRBV7-9 and TRBJ2-7, with D perhaps being TRBD1 or TRBD2 (7 bases each). This TCR was recovered from a man aged 18 to 35 in good health. Some clones in this sample may be carry-over from other donors' samples. The sequenced material came from naive CD8+ T cells from PBMCs. CDR3 loop: CAIPDREGYEQYF. For the CDR3, the DNA is TGTGCCATCCCAGACAGGGAGGGCTACGAGCAGTACTTC. The full variable domain, rest sourced from reference TRBV7-9 and TRBJ2-7, is DTGVSQNPRHKITKRGQNVTFRCDPISEHNRLYWYRQTLGQGPEFLTYFQNEAQLEKSRLLSDRFSAERPKGSFSTLEIQRTEQGDSAMYLCAIPDREGYEQYFGPGTRLTVT.